The clone carrying this T cell receptor (beta chain) is a singleton in its sample. The target antigen is unknown. The primer mix had 60 Vbeta and 13 Jbeta primers. TCRdb keeps only in-frame clones here, not all; method: immunoSEQ multiplex PCR. Of over 95,000 clones in the sample, roughly 76% are singletons; the top ten hold less than 15%. The sample is drawn from a study of cytomegalovirus exposure and HLA in healthy donors. About the study: An earlier analysis found roughly 110 million unique TCR beta sequences from about 190 million T cells. From HLA-typed donors, an early data release held 70 million to 100 million unique TCRs. Study observations and caveats: The study put some 150 TCR beta chains on its list as cytomegalovirus-associated.

The V end was cut by 5 bases, the J end by 0 bases, with 7 bases between. CDR1 and CDR2 from the germline V gene are SGHTA and FQGNSA. The CDR3 contains 13 residues. Input material: PBMCs. This sequence was found in a woman aged 40 to 55 in good health and CMV-seropositive. This rearrangement joins TRBV7-2 to TRBJ1-1, with D perhaps TRBD1 (5 bases). The CDR3 sequence: CASSRTLNTEAFF. CDR3 DNA sequence: TGTGCCAGCAGCCGGACACTGAACACTGAAGCTTTCTTT.